These 17 T cell receptor beta chains were all obtained from the same sample, sequenced in a study of graft-versus-host responses after intestinal transplantation. TCRdb's table, derived via immunoSEQ multiplex PCR, lists solely in-frame clones and lacks some. The sample consists of about 85,000 clones, about four fifths of them appearing once. Their cognate antigens are unknown. The sample here was unstimulated CD4+ T cells sorted from spleen or lymph node cells, taken before intestinal transplant. All receptors derive from a human donor who received an intestinal transplant.

This clone was seen just once. The chain links TRBV19 to TRBJ2-5; 9 nucleotides line up with TRBD1. This CDR3 region has 15 residues. Germline trimming cut 2 bases from V and 5 bases from J; bases unmatched to any gene: 6. From germline, CDR1 is LNHDA and CDR2 SQIVND (reference sequence). In DNA form, the CDR3 reads TGTGCCAGTAGTATATACGGGACAGGGAGCGAGACCCAGTACTTC. It translates to CASSIYGTGSETQYF.

The CDR3 nucleotides read TGTGCCAGCAGACCGGGGACTAGCGTTACCAATGAGCAGTTCTTC. Translating gives CASRPGTSVTNEQFF. The chain couples TRBV2 to TRBJ2-1, with 10 bases matching TRBD2. Germline V gives CDR1 SNHLY, CDR2 FYNNEI. The CDR3 consists of 15 residues. With 6 bases clipped from V and 6 bases from J, the junction kept 8 bases outside the gene matches.

The chain couples TRBV18 to TRBJ2-1; TRBD1 agrees at 9 bases. Germline-derived CDR1 and CDR2 are KGHSH and LQKENI. The CDR3 runs to 14 residues. V trimming: 1 base; J trimming: 7 bases; junction bases outside the gene matches: 2. CDR3 sequence: CASSPQTGGNEQFF. Here the CDR3 DNA reads TGTGCCAGCTCACCACAGACAGGGGGGAATGAGCAGTTCTTC.

The chain links TRBV28 to TRBJ2-7; 7 bases map to TRBD1. V was pared by 5 bases and J by 4 bases, with 5 bases of the junction left unmatched. Germline V gene data show CDR1 as MDHEN and CDR2 as SYDVKM. The CDR3 contains 13 residues. The CDR3 region has the DNA TGTGCCAGCAGTCTGTCCAGGGGGTACGAGCAGTACTTC. It yields the protein CASSLSRGYEQYF. Full variable domain (missing parts from reference TRBV28 and TRBJ2-7): DVKVTQSSRYLVKRTGEKVFLECVQDMDHENMFWYRQDPGLGLRLIYFSYDVKMKEKGDIPEGYSVSREKKERFSLILESASTNQTSMYLCASSLSRGYEQYFGPGTRLTVT.

This clone was detected only a few times. The chain links TRBV6-5 to TRBJ1-1, with 8 bases fitting TRBD1. CDR1 is MNHEY, CDR2 SVGAGI, per germline. The CDR3 extends over 13 amino acids. Trimming took 4 bases from V and 7 from J; bases not matched to a gene: 5. The CDR3 loop is CASSFRGRDEAFF. Here the CDR3 DNA reads TGTGCCAGCAGTTTCAGGGGGCGGGATGAAGCTTTCTTT.

This sequence joins TRBV28 and TRBJ2-3, with D unclear. V shed 6 bases and J shed 3 bases, with 4 bases lying between them. The CDR3 contains 11 residues. Germline V CDR1 and CDR2: MDHEN, SYDVKM. CDR3 bases: TGTGCCAGCAGACAAACAGATACGCAGTATTTT. Amino acids: CASRQTDTQYF.

CDR3 region: CASSTRTGNQPQHF. CDR3 sequence (DNA): TGTGCCAGCAGTACCAGGACAGGGAATCAGCCCCAGCATTTT. The chain links TRBV5-8 to TRBJ1-5; 8 bases are shared with TRBD1. V lost 5 bases, J lost 4 bases, and 5 bases stayed unmatched. Germline V gene data show CDR1 as SGHTS and CDR2 as YDEGEE. The CDR3 is made up of 14 amino acids.

The table lists this clone with a few counts. The gene calls are TRBV9 and TRBJ2-1; 12 nucleotides match TRBD2. With V trimmed by 1 base and J by 8 bases, 7 bases remained unmatched. Germline CDR1 SGDLS, CDR2 YYNGEE. This CDR3 has 16 residues. For the CDR3, the DNA is TGTGCCAGCAGCGTATCTAGCGGGAGGGGGGGACATGAGCAGTTCTTC. Translated: CASSVSSGRGGHEQFF.

The chain carries TRBV14 and TRBJ1-1; weak D call: TRBD1 (6 bases). This CDR3 has 16 amino acids. CDR1 SGHDN and CDR2 FVKESK come from the germline V gene. V lost 0 bases, J lost 2 bases, and 13 bases lay in between. The CDR3 nucleotides read TGTGCCAGCAGCCAAGATTACGGACAGATTAACACTGAAGCTTTCTTT. Translating it yields CASSQDYGQINTEAFF.

The J gene is TRBJ2-3, the V gene TRBV25-1; a possible D gene is TRBD2 (6 bases). Trimming pared 0 bases from V and 11 bases from J, leaving 9 bases between. The CDR3 has 12 residues. Looked up from germline, CDR1 is MGHDK and CDR2 is SYGVNS. This CDR3 is CASSEYRAGQYF. The CDR3 nucleotides read TGTGCCAGCAGTGAATACAGAGCGGGGCAGTATTTT.

The V call is TRBV7-2, the J call TRBJ1-1; 7 bases line up with TRBD1. The CDR3 totals 14 residues. From germline, CDR1 is SGHTA and CDR2 FQGNSA. Trimming removed 6 bases from V and 1 base from J; junction bases left unmatched: 5. CDR3 sequence reads: CASRKGAANTEAFF. Here the CDR3 DNA reads TGTGCCAGCAGGAAGGGGGCAGCGAACACTGAAGCTTTCTTT.

The chain links TRBV7-9 to TRBJ1-2; 7 bases are a match to TRBD1. The CDR3 extends over 13 amino acids. From germline, CDR1 is SEHNR and CDR2 FQNEAQ (reference sequence). V lost 2 bases to trimming and J lost 8 bases; unmatched junction nucleotides: 5. DNA of the CDR3: TGTGCCAGCAGCTTATCAGGGGGATCGGGCTACACCTTC. It specifies CASSLSGGSGYTF.

The chain combines TRBV4-2 with TRBJ2-3, with TRBD2 matching over 15 bases. Germline V gene data show CDR1 as LGHNA and CDR2 as YNFKEQ. The trim removed 4 bases at V and 5 bases at J, leaving 7 bases unmatched. This CDR3 comprises 17 residues. CDR3 in DNA: TGTGCCAGCAGCCCGCGGACTAGCGGGGGGGCCGGAGATACGCAGTATTTT. Protein product: CASSPRTSGGAGDTQYF.

This clone was counted between two and nine times. This chain joins TRBV27 and TRBJ2-7; a weak D match, TRBD1 (5 bases). The CDR3 totals 13 residues. The germline V gene encodes CDR1 MNHEY and CDR2 SMNVEV (reference sequence). V was clipped by 4 bases and J by 4 bases, with 11 bases between them. CDR3 coding DNA: TGTGCCAGCAGTTCCAACCCAGGGTACGAGCAGTACTTC. It codes for CASSSNPGYEQYF.

V is TRBV2 and J is TRBJ2-7, with 12 bases that match TRBD2. With V trimmed by 6 bases and J by 3 bases, 6 bases remained unmatched. Germline assignment: CDR1 SNHLY and CDR2 FYNNEI. The CDR3 runs to 15 residues. In DNA form, the CDR3 reads TGTGCCAGCAGAATCAGACTAGCGGGAGACTACGAGCAGTACTTC. The encoded protein is CASRIRLAGDYEQYF.

This chain links TRBV5-1 with TRBJ2-5; D unclear. The CDR3 sequence is 14 residues long. The germline V and J ends were trimmed by 0 bases and 5 bases, with 11 bases remaining between them. Germline values: CDR1 SGHRS, CDR2 YFSETQ. The CDR3 bases are TGCGCCAGCAGCTTGGTGCTCCCCGGGGAGACCCAGTACTTC. This gives the protein CASSLVLPGETQYF. The whole variable domain, remainder taken from reference TRBV5-1 and TRBJ2-5, is KAGVTQTPRYLIKTRGQQVTLSCSPISGHRSVSWYQQTPGQGLQFLFEYFSETQRNKGNFPGRFSGRQFSNSRSEMNVSTLELGDSALYLCASSLVLPGETQYFGPGTRLLVL.

On this clone itself: The sample contains more than one DNA sequence encoding this CDR3. This chain uses TRBV18 with TRBJ1-2, with 11 bases matching TRBD1. Trimming at V came to 3 bases and at J to 7 bases, leaving 1 base not matched to a gene. This CDR3 contains 13 residues. Germline-derived CDR1 and CDR2 are KGHSH and LQKENI. This chain's CDR3 is CASSPGQGVGYTF. The CDR3 region has the DNA TGTGCCAGCTCACCGGGACAGGGGGTTGGCTACACCTTC.